The sequence of this TCR beta chain was determined in a study of early T cells in non-severe SARS-CoV-2 infection (dated by TCRdb to about 2021). Background for the entire study: Because TCR sequencing was done on bulk RNA from unsorted whole blood, the alpha and beta chains could not be paired.

The table lists this clonotype with many counts. There is no known antigen for this receptor. No much larger clone is present one base from it, and per-base qualities are unavailable. The study was a case-control design nested within a healthcare worker cohort in London, UK, with weekly nasopharyngeal swab PCR tests and blood sampling. Healthcare workers were recruited between 23 and 31 March 2020, during the week of the UK lockdown, and were followed weekly for up to roughly 16 weeks. To prepare the library, 5' RACE was applied. The listed sequencing device is NextSeq 500. To correct for sequencing error and PCR bias, the TCR library protocol tagged individual cDNA molecules with unique molecular identifiers. Sequencing covered both TCR alpha and beta chains, and within each sample the abundances of alpha and beta sequences were tightly co-correlated. From the authors' description of their analysis: Decombinator V4 was used to perform V gene, J gene and CDR3 annotation of TCR sequences. Expanded TCRs were defined as changing significantly between any two time points under a Poisson model with p below 0.0001. TCR abundances were normalised to the total number of TCRs sequenced per sample and expressed as counts per million. A search of VDJdb, accessed on 1 November 2021, was run for TCRs annotated to CMV, EBV and SARS-CoV-2, with TCRs annotated for multiple antigens excluded. Starting from the raw public reads, TCRdb applied fastp trimming at Q25, assembled clones with MiXCR and retained in-frame beta chains. CDR3 protein sequences are deduplicated, and each keeps its most common genes and DNA. The V and J calls reflect TCRdb's pipeline rather than the authors' work. The sample table shows approximately 77,000 distinct CDR3 sequences, and approximately 12% are seen once. The biggest ten clones account for about 14% of the sample.

Points the paper makes about the study in general: VDJdb matching was skewed toward anti-spike CD8 responses and likely underestimated virus-specific expansions by missing private and CD4 specificities.

The TCR was taken from an adult who was a healthcare worker with PCR-confirmed SARS-CoV-2 infection or an uninfected control (not recorded which). The donor label of this sample is uncertain. This specimen was whole blood, taken at baseline.

The CDR3 amino acid sequence is: CASTDVGSYEQYF. The sequenced DNA: TGTGCCAGCACGGACGTAGGCTCCTACGAGCAGTACTTC. The chain is encoded by TRBV11-2 joined to TRBJ2-7, with the D segment identity uncertain. The CDR3 goes from the cysteine to the phenylalanine over 13 residues. Only the CDR3 part of the read is kept: 39 bases, read in frame from the first base. The germline V gene specifies SGHAT as CDR1 and FQNNGV as CDR2. V and J lose 7 bases and 0 bases, and a span of 10 bases separates them. Supplemented by the reference TRBV11-2 and TRBJ2-7 proteins around the CDR3, the complete variable domain is EAGVAQSPRYKIIEKRQSVAFWCNPISGHATLYWYQQILGQGPKLLIQFQNNGVVDDSQLPKDRFSAERLKGVDSTLKIQPAKLEDSAVYLCASTDVGSYEQYFGPGTRLTVT.